This TCR beta chain was captured by sequencing in a study of technical replicates of blood from several donors. V was pared by 0 bases and J by 7 bases, with 7 bases of the junction left unmatched. CDR3 length: 14 residues. Germline V gene lookup returns CDR1 SGDLS and CDR2 YYNGEE. Some clones are missing from TCRdb's copy, which holds only in-frame ones; the method was immunoSEQ multiplex PCR. The sample shows 74,000 or so clones, around 90% of them seen only once. The gene calls are TRBV9 and TRBJ2-7, with TRBD2 matching over 7 bases. The sequencing input was T cells isolated from PBMCs. The source of this sequence is a human donor in good health. The CDR3 here is CASSVGSGTREQYF. In nucleotides, the CDR3 is TGTGCCAGCAGCGTAGGAAGCGGGACCCGAGAGCAGTACTTC.